Here is one T cell receptor beta chain with its context. The clone's antigen remains unknown. The junction shows a germline mismatch at one end, possibly a read error. The data belong to a study of T cells after posttransplantation cyclophosphamide listed by TCRdb under 2016. Background for the entire study: Using TRB sequencing, the study followed how the T cell repertoire reconstituted after myeloablative bone marrow transplantation in which posttransplantation cyclophosphamide served as GVHD prophylaxis. Samples from roughly 35 PTCy-treated patients, along with samples from about 17 of their related bone marrow donors, underwent antigen receptor sequencing. TRB sequencing was performed on blood from all 34 PTCy patients with 1-year posttransplant specimens. In 3 patients, TRB sequencing was also performed on up to 3 more blood samples taken 2 to 5.2 years after transplant, and in several patients, pretransplant blood was also TRB-sequenced. TRA and TRB clonality were tightly correlated in roughly ten samples, so subsequent TCR analyses focused on TRB only. Public TRB sequences were searched against a database of over 3,000 sequences associated with responses to pathogens, tumor antigens, self-antigens and alloantigens. Results the study describes overall, beyond this receptor: Across roughly 40 patients, recipient CMV seropositivity and CMV reactivation were highly associated with TRB clonality; PTCy diversity was similar to CNI/methotrexate controls. At 1-2 months, donor-recipient similarity was low but rose over the first year, and the later blood repertoires were often dominated by donor CD8+ memory clones. The TRB repertoires of T cells infiltrating skin or GI tract showed only limited overlap with the TRB repertoires of T cells in blood.

CDR1 and CDR2, looked up from the germline V gene, are ENHRY and SYGVKD. Its CDR3 holds 12 amino acids, cysteine through phenylalanine. The read is trimmed to its CDR3 DNA, 36 bases read in frame from base 1. PTCy-treated patients were drawn from a prospective multi-institutional clinical trial. Peripheral blood and bone marrow mononuclear cells were isolated by Ficoll-Hypaque density centrifugation and cryopreserved. TRB sequencing was run on genomic DNA with either the immunoSEQ assay at survey resolution or the hsTCRB kit. From the authors' description of their analysis: Initial read processing used immunoSEQ software, and repertoire analyses used the LymphoSeq R package. Clonality was computed as 1 minus normalized Shannon entropy; Gini coefficient was also calculated for each TRB dataset. Phenotypes of unsorted samples were inferred by mapping TRB sequences from sorted subsets of the recipient or donor onto unsorted samples of the same recipient. TCRdb took over this immuneACCESS table, retaining in-frame rearrangements with V and J assigned. Such tables are incomplete; in checked studies, under half of the missing clones stem from an unresolved V gene, and the remainder is unexplained. V, J and clone size derive from that table, while D and trimming were established from the DNA sequence. In this sample the table shows 25,000 or so clones, approximately 85% of which occur a single time. The top ten constitute around 5.8% of the sample.

The V and J segments used are TRBV10-3 and TRBJ2-7; TRBD1 agrees with 7 junctional bases. The sequence derives from a woman aged 55-75 years with a blood cancer, CMV-positive, and with a related stem cell donor. Specimen: PBMCs. The DNA sequence follows: TGTGCCACCAGTCATGGACAGGAGAAGCAGTACTTC. Its amino acids are CATSHGQEKQYF.